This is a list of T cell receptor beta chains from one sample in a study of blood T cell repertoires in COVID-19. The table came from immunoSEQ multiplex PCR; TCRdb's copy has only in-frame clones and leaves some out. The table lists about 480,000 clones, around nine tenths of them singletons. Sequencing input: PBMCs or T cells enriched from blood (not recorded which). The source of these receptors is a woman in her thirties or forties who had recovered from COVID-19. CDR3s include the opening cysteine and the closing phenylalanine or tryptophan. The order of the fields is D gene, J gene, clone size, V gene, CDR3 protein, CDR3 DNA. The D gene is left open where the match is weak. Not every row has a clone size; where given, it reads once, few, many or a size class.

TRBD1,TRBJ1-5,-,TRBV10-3,CAISGQGDNQPQHF,TGTGCCATCAGCGGACAGGGTGACAATCAGCCCCAGCATTTT
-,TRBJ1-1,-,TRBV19,CASKWTALANTEAFF,TGTGCCAGTAAGTGGACAGCCCTCGCGAACACTGAAGCTTTCTTT
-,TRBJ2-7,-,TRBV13,CASSFWRAEQYF,TGTGCCAGCAGCTTTTGGAGGGCCGAGCAGTACTTC
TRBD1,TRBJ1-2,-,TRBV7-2,CASSLQGGTANYGYTF,TGTGCCAGCAGCTTACAGGGGGGCACAGCTAACTATGGCTACACCTTC
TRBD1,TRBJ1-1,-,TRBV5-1,CASYPGQGRGRNTEAFF,TGCGCCAGTTACCCCGGACAGGGAAGGGGAAGAAACACTGAAGCTTTCTTT
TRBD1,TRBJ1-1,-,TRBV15,CATNQDRGPKAFF,TGTGCCACCAACCAGGACAGGGGGCCGAAAGCTTTCTTT
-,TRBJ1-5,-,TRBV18,CASSPGPNQPQHF,TGTGCCAGCTCTCCAGGGCCCAATCAGCCCCAGCATTTT
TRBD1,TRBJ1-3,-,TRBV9,CASSARTGTNGNTIYF,TGTGCCAGCAGCGCCCGGACAGGGACGAATGGAAACACCATATATTTT
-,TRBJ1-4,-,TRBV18,CASSPPVEKLFF,TGTGCCAGCTCACCCCCAGTTGAAAAACTGTTTTTT
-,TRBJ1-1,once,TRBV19,CASSGGGRTEAFF,TGTGCCAGTAGTGGTGGGGGCAGGACTGAAGCTTTCTTT
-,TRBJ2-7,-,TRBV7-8,CASSLRVYEQYF,TGTGCCAGCAGCCTCAGGGTTTACGAGCAGTACTTC
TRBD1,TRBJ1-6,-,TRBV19,CASKGTGRYSPLHF,TGTGCCAGTAAGGGGACAGGCCGATACTCACCCCTCCACTTT
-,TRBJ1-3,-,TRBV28,CASSLGRAGNTIYF,TGTGCCAGCAGTTTAGGCAGGGCTGGAAACACCATATATTTT
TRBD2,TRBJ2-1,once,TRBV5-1,CASSPTLAGVGYNEQFF,TGCGCCAGCAGCCCCACTTTAGCGGGAGTGGGGTACAATGAGCAGTTCTTC
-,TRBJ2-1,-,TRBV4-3,CASSQDSPSYNEQFF,TGCGCCAGCAGCCAGGACTCCCCATCCTACAATGAGCAGTTCTTC
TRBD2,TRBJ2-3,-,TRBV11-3,CASSFSGLAGRTDTQYF,TGTGCCAGCAGCTTCTCGGGTCTAGCGGGACGCACAGATACGCAGTATTTT
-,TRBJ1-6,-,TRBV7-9,CASSRTLIPSYNSPLHF,TGTGCCAGCAGCCGAACTCTGATACCTTCCTATAATTCACCCCTCCACTTT
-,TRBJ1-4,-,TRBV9,CASSPDQGNEKLFF,TGTGCCAGCAGCCCGGACCAGGGGAATGAAAAACTGTTTTTT
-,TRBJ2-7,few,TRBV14,CASSRTGPYEQYF,TGTGCCAGCAGCCGTACAGGCCCCTACGAGCAGTACTTC
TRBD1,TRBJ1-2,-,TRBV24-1,CATSDRTGAGYTF,TGTGCCACCAGTGATAGGACAGGGGCTGGCTACACCTTC
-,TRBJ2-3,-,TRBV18,CASSPRFGGGMGAQYF,TGTGCCAGCTCACCCCGCTTCGGCGGGGGCATGGGTGCGCAGTATTTT
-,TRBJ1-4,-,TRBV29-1,CSVGGRNNEKLFF,TGCAGCGTCGGGGGACGGAATAATGAAAAACTGTTTTTT
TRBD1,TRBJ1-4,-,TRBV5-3,CARSLADRVVEKLFF,TGTGCCAGAAGCTTGGCCGACAGGGTAGTGGAAAAACTGTTTTTT